This T cell receptor beta chain is from a study of blood T cells in healthy people across ages. PCR was performed a second time for roughly 7 to 12 cycles using a sample-barcoded 5' primer and a J-beta primer mix. TCRdb independently ran MiXCR on the 5' RACE reads; one entry per CDR3 protein. The data contain approximately 1.5 million distinct CDR3 sequences, about 35% of them singletons. Trimming took 3 bases from V and 9 from J, leaving 15 bases between them. This CDR3 is 15 amino acids long. In germline, CDR1 is ENHRY, CDR2 SYGVKD. This receptor was taken from a woman in her thirties in good health. Sequenced material: blood. The chain has TRBV10-3 and TRBJ1-6; TRBD1 is a possible D gene (6 bases). For the CDR3, the DNA is TGTGCCATCAGTGAAAAGGACAGATCCGTTTCACCCCTCCACTTT. Translated: CAISEKDRSVSPLHF.